These T cell receptor beta chains were read from a single sample in a study of cytomegalovirus exposure and HLA in healthy donors. Assay used: immunoSEQ multiplex PCR; TCRdb lists only in-frame clones, some missing. In the table there are over 90,000 clones, under 85% of which are singletons. Material: PBMCs. All receptors derive from a female donor in good health and CMV-seropositive. Both conserved end residues are part of each CDR3. Each record gives: J gene, V gene, CDR3 protein.

TRBJ1-2 TRBV30 CAWSGQTLVGYTF
TRBJ2-1 TRBV5-6 CASSFPMPRDEQFF
TRBJ1-1 TRBV28 CASRSLGPTEALF
TRBJ2-3 TRBV2 CASRQYTDTQYF
TRBJ2-3 TRBV11-2 CASSLVWASTDTQYF
TRBJ2-1 TRBV7-9 CASSLASGNNNEQFF
TRBJ2-7 TRBV11-2 CASSWGLAGREQYF
TRBJ1-2 TRBV7-2 CASSLVLEGSYGYTF
TRBJ2-1 TRBV2 CASSLLTSGGYNEQFF
TRBJ1-6 TRBV7-6 CASSLGGQYNSPLHF
TRBJ2-2 TRBV6-5 CASSYSITGELFF
TRBJ2-7 TRBV6-1 CASSLGLAGPYEQYF
TRBJ1-1 TRBV14 CASSMRNTEAFF
TRBJ1-2 TRBV30 CAWSISLQGDIANYGYTF
TRBJ2-3 TRBV9 CASSVEGSTDTQYF
TRBJ2-7 TRBV28 CASSFTTADEQYF
TRBJ2-6 TRBV7-2 CASSLVGGRDTGANVLTF
TRBJ2-2 TRBV6-6 CASIGGGRELFF
TRBJ2-7 TRBV4-2 CASSHASGVGNSEQYF
TRBJ2-1 TRBV4-2 CASSQEAPGLAGIYNEQFF
TRBJ1-2 TRBV19 CASLDGSNGYTF
TRBJ1-5 TRBV2 CASSWTDNQPQHF
TRBJ2-7 TRBV18 CASSPEHLSYEQYF
TRBJ1-2 TRBV6-5 CATLNGRVSGYTF
TRBJ2-1 TRBV6-1 CASLPRDRGVNEQFF
TRBJ2-3 TRBV4-1 CASSQVADTQYF
TRBJ2-3 TRBV5-5 CASSLSSLGDTQYF
TRBJ2-1 TRBV7-9 CASSLVPGNEQFF
TRBJ2-7 TRBV30 CAGGSYEQYF
TRBJ1-4 TRBV7-9 CASSSLGGSTNEKLFF
TRBJ2-5 TRBV27 CASSLGQGETQYF
TRBJ1-2 TRBV10-3 CAISDVGQGYGYTF
TRBJ2-5 TRBV5-1 CASSFQREWETQYF
TRBJ2-7 TRBV25-1 CASRGGIYEQYF
TRBJ2-2 TRBV15 CATRGAGVTGELFF
TRBJ2-1 TRBV7-3 CASSFLAGEQFF
TRBJ1-5 TRBV28 CASSLNGQDQPQHF
TRBJ1-2 TRBV14 CASSQDRVYGYTF
TRBJ2-3 TRBV4-3 CASSQEWTGGGTDTQYF
TRBJ1-1 TRBV28 CASSFQRQARRAFF
TRBJ1-1 TRBV14 CASSQEGGAHSSTEAFF
TRBJ1-2 TRBV18 CASSPDRNYGYTF
TRBJ1-2 TRBV10-1 CASSDRRPHGGQGGVGYGYTF
TRBJ2-7 TRBV7-8 CASTPRASGSYEQYF
TRBJ2-2 TRBV4-3 CASSQDRAGELFF
TRBJ1-1 TRBV9 CASSVGGSDRGTEAFF
TRBJ1-5 TRBV4-1 CASSPGAGAQPQHF
TRBJ2-3 TRBV4-2 CASSQGYGGGQDTQYF
TRBJ1-1 TRBV4-1 CASSQDILNTEAFF
TRBJ2-1 TRBV7-6 CASTLEGGGGNEQFF
TRBJ2-7 TRBV7-7 CASSLGLAEDYEQYF
TRBJ1-5 TRBV5-1 CASSQGADQPQHF